This note documents a single TCR beta chain sequence. This sample was taken from a study of blood T cell repertoires in COVID-19. For the study at large: T cells, B-cell-depleted T cells, or PBMCs provided the cDNA or gDNA that served as material.

Data came from immunoSEQ multiplex PCR; TCRdb stores just in-frame clones and leaves some out. The sample contains around 300,000 clones, almost 90% of which appear only once. The study drew participants aged about 18 to 89 years from roughly 25 US areas. Trimming cost V 6 bases and J 0 bases, with 18 bases left between them. Germline V gene sequence: CDR1 MNHEY, CDR2 SMNVEV (reference sequence). The CDR3 is 17 residues long. This sequence joins TRBV27 and TRBJ2-4; tentatively, D is TRBD1 (6 bases). Sequencing was performed on PBMCs or T cells enriched from blood (not recorded which). The clonotype originates from a woman aged 18-29 years with acute COVID-19. CDR3 protein: CASRGHGLGQAKNIQYF. The DNA for the CDR3 is TGTGCCAGCAGGGGACACGGCCTGGGGCAAGCCAAAAACATTCAGTACTTC.